The 22 T cell receptor beta chains presented below share a single source sample, sequenced in a study of cytomegalovirus exposure and HLA in healthy donors. With 60 Vbeta and 13 Jbeta primers, the PCR was carried out. Sequencing used immunoSEQ multiplex PCR; TCRdb keeps in-frame clones, though not all of them. The table has some 200,000 clones, almost 70% seen once. Sequencing was done on a sample of PBMCs. The receptor set was obtained from a middle-aged man in good health and CMV-seropositive.

V is TRBV5-8 and J is TRBJ2-7; D might be TRBD1 (6 bases). In germline, CDR1 is SGHTS, CDR2 YDEGEE. V gave up 7 bases and J gave up 1 base, with 18 bases separating them. There are 15 residues in the CDR3. This CDR3 is CASQELDRNSYEQYF. The CDR3 DNA follows: TGTGCCAGCCAGGAACTTGACAGGAATTCCTACGAGCAGTACTTC.

This clone is medium-sized in the sample. The chain is built from TRBV5-1 and TRBJ2-1; D is undetermined. V dropped 4 bases and J dropped 9 bases, with 11 bases sitting between them. In germline, CDR1 is SGHRS, CDR2 YFSETQ. The CDR3 sequence is 12 residues long. The CDR3 DNA reads as TGCGCCAGCAGCCGGTCTGGAGTTGAGCAGTTCTTC. It translates to CASSRSGVEQFF.

The rearrangement joins TRBV14 to TRBJ2-1; D not resolved. V was pared by 4 bases and J by 0 bases, with 7 bases between. Germline lookup yields CDR1 SGHDN and CDR2 FVKESK. The CDR3 is 14 residues long. CDR3 sequence: CASSLLSSYNEQFF. The DNA of the CDR3 is TGTGCCAGCAGCCTATTGAGCTCCTACAATGAGCAGTTCTTC.

This chain connects TRBV5-1 to TRBJ2-7; 8 bases align to TRBD2. There are 16 residues in the CDR3. V trimming: 5 bases; J trimming: 6 bases; junction bases outside the gene matches: 16. Germline V gene data show CDR1 as SGHRS and CDR2 as YFSETQ. CDR3 DNA sequence: TGCGCCAGCAGTTGGGGGGTGAGCGGGGGCGTCCCCGAGCAGTACTTC. Translated: CASSWGVSGGVPEQYF.

There are a few counts of this clone. V usage is TRBV6-6 and J usage is TRBJ2-7; 7 bases match TRBD2. Per the germline V gene, CDR1 is MNHNY and CDR2 is SVGAGI (reference sequence). This CDR3 spans 14 amino acids. Unmatched junction bases numbered 3, after V lost 2 bases and J lost 2 bases. In DNA form, the CDR3 reads TGTGCCAGCAGTTACGAACGGGGGGCCTACGAGCAGTACTTC. Amino acid sequence: CASSYERGAYEQYF.

The chain employs TRBV19 and TRBJ2-5; maybe TRBD1 (6 bases). Judging by the DNA end, TRBJ2-7 fits better; the J call may be wrong. There are 14 residues in the CDR3. Germline CDR1 and CDR2: LNHDA and SQIVND (reference sequence). CDR3 amino acids: CASRLQGGVNEQYF. CDR3 sequence (DNA): TGTGCCAGTAGGCTACAGGGTGGAGTAAACGAGCAGTACTTC.

The DNA for the CDR3 is TGTGCCAGCAGGTCGACAGGTACCTACGAGCAGTACTTC. Its protein product is CASRSTGTYEQYF. The chain uses TRBV28 and TRBJ2-7; perhaps TRBD1 as D (6 bases). Germline V lookup: CDR1 MDHEN, CDR2 SYDVKM. The CDR3 has 13 residues. The V end was cut by 6 bases, the J end by 2 bases, with 11 bases between.

This chain connects TRBV5-1 to TRBJ1-5; 10 positions agree with TRBD1. V was clipped by 8 bases and J by 5 bases; unmatched bases: 7. The CDR3 loop spans 14 amino acids. CDR1 is SGHRS and CDR2 is YFSETQ in the germline V gene. The CDR3 loop reads CASRRDRGDQPQHF. CDR3 in DNA: TGCGCCAGTAGGAGGGACAGGGGAGATCAGCCCCAGCATTTT.

Only a few counts were recorded for this clone. This rearrangement joins TRBV4-2 to TRBJ1-1; no reliable D call. Trimming shortened V by 5 bases and J by 6 bases, and 13 bases separated the two germline ends. The germline CDR1 and CDR2 sequences are LGHNA and YNFKEQ. The CDR3 extends over 13 amino acids. CDR3 in amino acids: CASSSISTAEAFF. In DNA form, the CDR3 reads TGTGCCAGCAGCTCAATCTCAACGGCTGAAGCTTTCTTT.

J is TRBJ1-1 and V is TRBV11-2; D perhaps matches TRBD1 (5 bases). V was pared by 5 bases and J by 0 bases, with 16 bases between. Germline CDR1 and CDR2: SGHAT and FQNNGV. CDR3 length equals 16 residues. This CDR3 is CASSRPDGGMNTEAFF. The CDR3 nucleotides are TGTGCCAGCAGCCGCCCTGACGGGGGAATGAACACTGAAGCTTTCTTT.

The chain uses TRBV25-1 and TRBJ1-2, with D unclear. The germline CDR1 and CDR2 sequences are MGHDK and SYGVNS. This CDR3 is 12 amino acids long. Deletions cut 8 bases from V and 5 bases from J, with 12 bases between. This chain's CDR3 is CASEGGSYGYTF. As DNA, the CDR3 is TGTGCCAGCGAGGGAGGTAGTTATGGCTACACCTTC.

The sample holds one count of this clone. The chain joins TRBV21-1 to TRBJ2-1; TRBD2, the table's D call, lacks a check against the DNA. TRBV21-1 is given as a pseudogene. This CDR3 spans 16 amino acids. The CDR3 bases are TGTGCCAGCAGCCCGCGTGCCATGAGCTCCTACAATGAGCAGTTCTTC. This encodes CASSPRAMSSYNEQFF.

CDR3 sequence: CASSYGGQGSEQYF. The CDR3 DNA sequence: TGTGCCAGCAGTTACGGGGGACAGGGCTCCGAGCAGTACTTC. V is TRBV6-5 and J is TRBJ2-7; the match to TRBD1 covers 9 bases. Losses at the gene ends were 2 bases for V and 6 bases for J; bases not matched to a gene: 5. Germline CDR1 and CDR2: MNHEY and SVGAGI. The CDR3 has 14 amino acids.

The chain employs TRBV9 and TRBJ1-1, with 7 positions matching TRBD1. Germline V gene lookup returns CDR1 SGDLS and CDR2 YYNGEE. The junction had 3 bases not matched to a gene; V was cut back by 4 bases and J by 3 bases. The CDR3 sequence is 13 residues long. The CDR3 nucleotides are TGTGCCAGCAGCAGGACAGGAGACACTGAAGCTTTCTTT. Translated, it gives CASSRTGDTEAFF.

The chain recombines TRBV19 with TRBJ1-4; D is perhaps TRBD1 (5 bases). This CDR3 is 17 amino acids long. Per germline, CDR1 LNHDA and CDR2 SQIVND (reference sequence). Trimming shortened V by 3 bases and J by 3 bases, and 17 bases separated the two germline ends. The CDR3 nucleotides are TGTGCCAGTAGTATGCGGGGGTCGTTGAGACCTAATGAAAAACTGTTTTTT. As protein: CASSMRGSLRPNEKLFF. The entire variable domain, with the rest obtained from reference TRBV19 and TRBJ1-4, is as follows: DGGITQSPKYLFRKEGQNVTLSCEQNLNHDAMYWYRQDPGQGLRLIYYSQIVNDFQKGDIAEGYSVSREKKESFPLTVTSAQKNPTAFYLCASSMRGSLRPNEKLFFGSGTQLSVL.

As for this clone: The germline gene is not matched at one end of the junction; a read error may be the cause. The V gene is TRBV10-3, the J gene TRBJ2-2; 10 positions agree with TRBD1. Germline CDR1 and CDR2: ENHRY and SYGVKD. This CDR3 contains 15 residues. CDR3 residues: CAATETGGNTGELVF. Here the CDR3 DNA reads TGTGCCGCCACGGAGACAGGGGGCAACACCGGGGAGCTGGTTTTT.

For the CDR3, the DNA is TGCGCCAGCAGCTTGGGTGCGGGACTGAGTAAAAATGAGCAGTTCTTC. This translates into CASSLGAGLSKNEQFF. This sequence joins TRBV5-1 and TRBJ2-1, with D perhaps TRBD2 (6 bases). CDR1 and CDR2 (germline): SGHRS, YFSETQ. The CDR3 sequence is 16 residues long. Trimming removed 0 bases from V and 7 bases from J, with 17 bases in between.

This clone has a handful of counts. The J gene is TRBJ2-1, the V gene TRBV29-1; D possibly corresponds to TRBD1 (5 bases). This CDR3 has 16 amino acids. The V end lost 0 bases, the J end lost 7 bases, and 19 bases lay between the germline ends. Germline V CDR1 and CDR2: SQVTM, ANQGSEA. CDR3 amino acids: CSVEDQGSRIINEQFF. CDR3 coding DNA: TGCAGCGTTGAAGATCAGGGATCCAGAATTATAAATGAGCAGTTCTTC.

This chain joins TRBV6-5 and TRBJ2-5; D is perhaps TRBD2 (6 bases). The CDR3 loop spans 16 amino acids. V lost 4 bases and J lost 3, with 18 bases in between. Germline assignment: CDR1 MNHEY and CDR2 SVGAGI. CDR3 sequence reads: CASSSFRTLAEETQYF. In DNA form, the CDR3 reads TGTGCCAGCAGTTCCTTCCGGACCTTAGCGGAAGAGACCCAGTACTTC.

The chain carries TRBV7-2 and TRBJ1-4; 8 nucleotides align to TRBD1. With V trimmed by 5 bases and J by 4 bases, 3 bases remained unmatched. This CDR3 contains 14 residues. Germline V gene data show CDR1 as SGHTA and CDR2 as FQGNSA. The CDR3 loop is CASSPDRGNEKLFF. The CDR3 region has the DNA TGTGCCAGCAGCCCAGACAGGGGTAATGAAAAACTGTTTTTT. The variable domain in full, completed from reference TRBV7-2 and TRBJ1-4, reads GAGVSQSPSNKVTEKGKDVELRCDPISGHTALYWYRQSLGQGLEFLIYFQGNSAPDKSGLPSDRFSAERTGGSVSTLTIQRTQQEDSAVYLCASSPDRGNEKLFFGSGTQLSVL.

In this sample, this clone turned up a few times. This rearrangement joins TRBV21-1 to TRBJ2-1; the DNA was not used to check the table's D call, TRBD1. TRBV21-1 represents a pseudogene. The CDR3 runs to 14 residues. DNA for the CDR3: TGTGCCAAAAAAGGGGACAGGGGGCGGGGTGAGCAGTTCTTC. Translation gives CAKKGDRGRGEQFF.

The V call is TRBV2, the J call TRBJ2-5; 7 bases align to TRBD2. The J call may be in error: the DNA end matches TRBJ2-7 better. Germline V gene data show CDR1 as SNHLY and CDR2 as FYNNEI. The CDR3 is made up of 13 amino acids. The CDR3 DNA sequence: TGTGCCAGCAGTGCGGGGGGTAGATACGAGCAGTACTTC. Encoded protein: CASSAGGRYEQYF.